One sample yielded the 17 T cell receptor beta chains listed below, sequenced in a study of T-cell memory formation after mild COVID-19. Via MiXCR, TCRdb re-called the 5' RACE reads, giving one row per CDR3 protein. In the table there are 450,000 to 650,000 distinct CDR3 sequences, about a fifth of which are singletons. The material sequenced was PBMCs or a T cell subset sorted from them (not recorded which). The receptors come from an adult woman who had mild COVID-19 (a few samples of this study predate the infection). Cell type and time point are not known.

The chain has TRBV7-9 and TRBJ1-1; D is ambiguous. The germline V gene has CDR1 SEHNR and CDR2 FQNEAQ (reference sequence). There are 15 residues in the CDR3. V dropped 1 base and J dropped 2 bases, with 11 bases sitting between them. CDR3 coding DNA: TGTGCCAGCAGCTTAGTCGGTTTGTCTAACACTGAAGCTTTCTTT. Protein product: CASSLVGLSNTEAFF. The variable domain in full, completed from reference TRBV7-9 and TRBJ1-1, reads DTGVSQNPRHKITKRGQNVTFRCDPISEHNRLYWYRQTLGQGPEFLTYFQNEAQLEKSRLLSDRFSAERPKGSFSTLEIQRTEQGDSAMYLCASSLVGLSNTEAFFGQGTRLTVV.

V gene TRBV7-2 combines with J gene TRBJ2-3; no firm D call. Trimming took 0 bases from V and 1 from J, leaving 5 bases between them. The CDR3 runs to 14 residues. The germline V gene encodes CDR1 SGHTA and CDR2 FQGNSA. CDR3 region: CASSLAHGTDTQYF. DNA for the CDR3: TGTGCCAGCAGCTTAGCGCACGGCACAGATACGCAGTATTTT.

CDR3 bases: TGTGCCAGCAGCCTGGGGCTGGGATCCTATAATTCACCCCTCCACTTT. Translation gives CASSLGLGSYNSPLHF. This chain connects TRBV7-9 to TRBJ1-6; D is possibly TRBD1 (5 bases). The germline V and J ends were trimmed by 5 bases and 1 base, with 12 bases remaining between them. The CDR3 is 16 amino acids. Looked up from germline, CDR1 is SEHNR and CDR2 is FQNEAQ (reference sequence).

This clonotype was seen a handful of times. J is TRBJ2-1 and V is TRBV10-3; D is perhaps TRBD1 (7 bases). The CDR3 covers 15 residues. V lost 6 bases and J lost 7, with 19 bases in between. CDR1 is ENHRY and CDR2 is SYGVKD in the germline V gene. CDR3 in amino acids: CAIRVGGGFVNEQFF. The CDR3 nucleotides are TGTGCCATCAGGGTTGGAGGGGGCTTTGTGAATGAGCAGTTCTTC.

V usage is TRBV5-5 and J usage is TRBJ1-1, with D possibly TRBD1 on 5 matching bases. Germline V gives CDR1 SGHKS, CDR2 YYEKEE (reference sequence). The CDR3 loop spans 13 amino acids. The CDR3 reads CAGNLGVLTEAFF. The DNA for the CDR3 is TGTGCTGGCAACTTGGGGGTTTTGACTGAAGCTTTCTTT.

V is TRBV4-1 and J is TRBJ1-1; D ambiguous. CDR3 size: 11 residues. V was shortened by 8 bases and J by 8 bases, with 12 bases between the two germline ends. The germline gives CDR1 MGHRA, CDR2 YSYEKL. CDR3 region: CASVYLGEAFF. CDR3 nucleotide sequence: TGCGCCAGCGTCTATTTGGGAGAAGCTTTCTTT.

This clonotype was detected ten times or more. The V gene is TRBV5-8, the J gene TRBJ1-5; 10 nucleotides align to TRBD1. This CDR3 has 14 amino acids. The germline V gene encodes CDR1 SGHTS and CDR2 YDEGEE. V shed 3 bases, J shed 5 bases, and the junction held 2 bases outside the gene matches. The CDR3 nucleotides read TGTGCCAGCAGCTCGGGACAGGGGTATCAGCCCCAGCATTTT. As protein: CASSSGQGYQPQHF.

Only a few counts were recorded for this clonotype. The genes are TRBV9 and TRBJ2-7; 9 positions match TRBD1. The CDR3 has 15 residues. Germline CDR1 SGDLS, CDR2 YYNGEE. Unmatched junction bases numbered 6, after V lost 3 bases and J lost 2 bases. The CDR3 is CASSAGTGIPYEQYF. CDR3 in DNA: TGTGCCAGCAGCGCAGGGACAGGGATCCCCTACGAGCAGTACTTC.

A few counts support this clonotype. The chain employs TRBV7-6 and TRBJ2-5; 15 bases line up with TRBD2. The CDR3 contains 16 residues. In germline, CDR1 is SGHVS, CDR2 FNYEAQ. The ends lost 5 bases at V and 3 bases at J; junction bases unmatched: 4. For the CDR3, the DNA is TGTGCCAGCAGCCTAGGACTAGCGGGGGGGAAAGAGACCCAGTACTTC. Residues: CASSLGLAGGKETQYF.

This clonotype came up many times. The chain links TRBV4-3 to TRBJ2-4; TRBD1 might be the D (8 bases). This CDR3 comprises 19 residues. Germline values: CDR1 LGHNA, CDR2 YSLEER. Trimming stripped 4 bases from V and 0 bases from J, with 22 bases between. CDR3 coding DNA: TGCGCCAGCAGCCCTCCGGACAGGGAGGGCTGGGTAGCCAAAAACATTCAGTACTTC. Translation: CASSPPDREGWVAKNIQYF.

This clonotype turned up a few times. The chain combines TRBV29-1 with TRBJ1-6; D gene uncertain. The CDR3 length is 13 residues. V was cut by 4 bases and J by 9 bases, with 13 bases left in between. The germline V gene encodes CDR1 SQVTM and CDR2 ANQGSEA. The CDR3 coding sequence is TGCAGCGTTGCATGGGATGTAGGTTCACCCCTCCACTTT. This codes for CSVAWDVGSPLHF.

This chain uses TRBV4-2 with TRBJ2-5; TRBD2 matches 9 bases. Losses at the gene ends were 1 base for V and 4 bases for J; bases not matched to a gene: 13. Germline loops: CDR1 LGHNA, CDR2 YNFKEQ. The CDR3 is 18 amino acids. CDR3 protein: CASSQGGEFDSGRETQYF. The CDR3 region has the DNA TGTGCCAGCAGCCAAGGGGGGGAGTTCGATAGCGGGAGAGAGACCCAGTACTTC.

The chain links TRBV3-1 to TRBJ1-4; 7 nucleotides match TRBD1. Germline V CDR1 and CDR2: LGHDT, YNNKEL (reference sequence). The CDR3 has 14 residues. V was clipped by 9 bases and J by 12 bases; unmatched bases: 16. The CDR3 here is CASTSFGTEGELFF. For the CDR3, the DNA is TGTGCCAGTACGAGTTTCGGGACAGAGGGAGAACTGTTTTTT.

The chain joins TRBV4-2 to TRBJ2-5; D could derive from TRBD1 or TRBD2 (5 bases each). Germline CDR1 reads LGHNA; CDR2 reads YNFKEQ. The CDR3 has 14 residues. The V gene lost 5 bases and the J gene lost 4 bases, with 14 bases spanning the gap. This CDR3 reads CASSYLQRGETQYF. The CDR3 nucleotides read TGTGCCAGCAGCTACCTTCAGAGGGGAGAGACCCAGTACTTC.

This clonotype was found a few times. The gene calls are TRBV15 and TRBJ1-4; 10 nucleotides match TRBD1. The CDR3 covers 15 residues. After removal of 1 base from V and 7 bases from J, the junction contained 3 bases not matched to a gene. From germline, CDR1 is LNHNV and CDR2 YYDKDF (reference sequence). Here the CDR3 reads CATSRVGQGSEKLFF. CDR3 bases: TGTGCCACCAGCAGAGTGGGACAGGGGAGTGAAAAACTGTTTTTT.

This clonotype was recorded a few times. The chain employs TRBV5-4 and TRBJ2-5, with 10 bases lining up with TRBD1. CDR3 length: 14 residues. The V segment lost 5 bases and the J segment 4 bases; nucleotides outside the gene matches: 5. Germline V gives CDR1 SGHNT, CDR2 YYREEE (reference sequence). The CDR3 region is CASRGTGDGETQYF. The CDR3 DNA reads as TGTGCCAGCAGAGGGACAGGGGACGGAGAGACCCAGTACTTC.

V usage is TRBV7-8 and J usage is TRBJ1-1; D is undetermined. Germline V CDR1 and CDR2: SGHVS, FQNEAQ. V lost 5 bases and J 2 bases, leaving 15 bases between the germline ends. The CDR3 has 15 amino acids. The CDR3 DNA is TGTGCCAGCAGCGATGCCTTCGGGTTAAACACTGAAGCTTTCTTT. Amino acids: CASSDAFGLNTEAFF.